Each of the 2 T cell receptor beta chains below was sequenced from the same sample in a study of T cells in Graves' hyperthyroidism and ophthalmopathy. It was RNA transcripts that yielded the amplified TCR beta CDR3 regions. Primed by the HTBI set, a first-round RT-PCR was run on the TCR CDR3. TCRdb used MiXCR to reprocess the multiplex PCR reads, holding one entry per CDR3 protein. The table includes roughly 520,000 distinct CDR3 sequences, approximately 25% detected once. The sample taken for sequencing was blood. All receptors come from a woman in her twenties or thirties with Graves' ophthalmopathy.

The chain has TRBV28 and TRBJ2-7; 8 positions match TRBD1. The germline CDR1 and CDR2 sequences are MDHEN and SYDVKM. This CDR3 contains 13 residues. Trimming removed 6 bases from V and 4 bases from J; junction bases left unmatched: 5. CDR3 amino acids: CASRDTGGYEQYF. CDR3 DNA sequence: TGTGCCAGCAGGGACACAGGGGGGTACGAGCAGTACTTC.

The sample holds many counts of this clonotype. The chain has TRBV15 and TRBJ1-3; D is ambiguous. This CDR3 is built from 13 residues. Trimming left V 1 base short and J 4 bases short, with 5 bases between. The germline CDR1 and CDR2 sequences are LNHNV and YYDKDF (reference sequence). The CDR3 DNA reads TGTGCCACCAGCAGAGTAGCCGGAAACACCATATATTTT. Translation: CATSRVAGNTIYF. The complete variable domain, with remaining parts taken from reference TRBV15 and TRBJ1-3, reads DAMVIQNPRYQVTQFGKPVTLSCSQTLNHNVMYWYQQKSSQAPKLLFHYYDKDFNNEADTPDNFQSRRPNTSFCFLDIRSPGLGDTAMYLCATSRVAGNTIYFGEGSWLTVV.